The 25 T cell receptor beta chains presented below share a single source sample, sequenced in a study of control samples from healthy donors and cancer patients. Measured with immunoSEQ multiplex PCR; TCRdb has only the in-frame clones, and not every one. The sample comprises about 170,000 clones, around 93% of which are singletons, and approximately 4% rests with the top ten. Material: blood. The receptors were sampled from a woman aged 55-69 years in good health.

The chain recombines TRBV7-2 with TRBJ2-1, with D hard to call. The germline CDR1 and CDR2 sequences are SGHTA and FQGNSA. V dropped 5 bases and J dropped 4 bases, with 6 bases sitting between them. The CDR3 consists of 12 residues. The CDR3 nucleotides read TGTGCCAGCAGCCCGGATTACAATGAGCAGTTCTTC. This codes for CASSPDYNEQFF.

V gene TRBV9 combines with J gene TRBJ1-1; weak D call: TRBD1 (6 bases). The V and J ends lost 5 bases and 0 bases respectively, with 11 bases between them. Germline V lookup: CDR1 SGDLS, CDR2 YYNGEE. This CDR3 contains 14 residues. Here the CDR3 DNA reads TGTGCCAGCAGATCCCGGGACATGAACACTGAAGCTTTCTTT. Encoded protein: CASRSRDMNTEAFF.

The CDR3 DNA sequence: TGCGCCAGCAGCCAAGATCGGGGGGGTATGATAGATACGCAGTATTTT. It is translated as CASSQDRGGMIDTQYF. The chain is built from TRBV4-3 and TRBJ2-3, with 8 bases aligning to TRBD2. The V gene's germline CDR1 is LGHNA and CDR2 YSLEER. This CDR3 has 16 residues. The V gene end was trimmed by 0 bases and the J gene end by 5 bases; junction bases not matched to a gene: 7.

The rearrangement uses TRBV7-2 and TRBJ1-2; D remains unclear. Germline V gene data show CDR1 as SGHTA and CDR2 as FQGNSA. Trimming left V 5 bases short and J 2 bases short, with 12 bases between. The CDR3 covers 14 residues. The CDR3 DNA sequence: TGTGCCAGCAGCCCGAGCGGGCTGAACTATGGCTACACCTTC. Its protein product is CASSPSGLNYGYTF.

The chain links TRBV10-3 to TRBJ2-7; 12 nucleotides agree with TRBD2. This CDR3 contains 13 residues. Germline trimming cut 10 bases from V and 1 base from J; bases unmatched to any gene: 2. CDR1 and CDR2 from the germline V gene are ENHRY and SYGVKD. DNA for the CDR3: TGTGCCACAGGACTAGCGGGATCCTACGAGCAGTACTTC. Encoded protein: CATGLAGSYEQYF.

The chain has TRBV7-3 and TRBJ1-1; 8 bases are shared with TRBD1. There are 13 residues in the CDR3. The V segment lost 6 bases and the J segment 8 bases; nucleotides outside the gene matches: 8. Germline V gives CDR1 SGHTA, CDR2 FQGTGA. The CDR3 loop reads CASRFPGQDEAFF. The DNA of the CDR3 is TGTGCCAGCAGGTTCCCGGGACAGGACGAAGCTTTCTTT.

This clone showed up just once. The chain combines TRBV10-3 with TRBJ1-2; 7 positions agree with TRBD1. V shed 3 bases and J 2 bases; nucleotides not matched to a gene: 12. This CDR3 is 17 amino acids long. Germline CDR1 is ENHRY and CDR2 is SYGVKD. This CDR3 reads CAISDRIGGSLNYGYTF. In DNA, the CDR3 is TGTGCCATCAGTGATCGGATAGGGGGCTCCTTGAACTATGGCTACACCTTC.

V gene TRBV7-9 combines with J gene TRBJ1-4, with D unresolved. CDR3 length equals 14 residues. Germline V gene data show CDR1 as SEHNR and CDR2 as FQNEAQ (reference sequence). Trimming cost V 2 bases and J 5 bases, with 9 bases left between them. The CDR3 DNA reads as TGTGCCAGCAGCTTACGAAATCAAAATGAAAAACTGTTTTTT. This encodes CASSLRNQNEKLFF.

This chain joins TRBV5-1 and TRBJ2-7, with 7 nucleotides matching TRBD2. There are 15 residues in the CDR3. Trimming cost V 0 bases and J 1 base; bases outside gene matches: 4. Germline loops: CDR1 SGHRS, CDR2 YFSETQ. The CDR3 region is CASSLERGVSYEQYF. DNA for the CDR3: TGCGCCAGCAGCTTGGAACGGGGGGTATCCTACGAGCAGTACTTC. The full variable domain, with the rest looked up from reference TRBV5-1 and TRBJ2-7, is KAGVTQTPRYLIKTRGQQVTLSCSPISGHRSVSWYQQTPGQGLQFLFEYFSETQRNKGNFPGRFSGRQFSNSRSEMNVSTLELGDSALYLCASSLERGVSYEQYFGPGTRLTVT.

CDR3 DNA sequence: TGTGCCAGCAGCACGGGACAGGAAGCTTTCTTT. It is translated as CASSTGQEAFF. The chain employs TRBV5-6 and TRBJ1-1; 7 nucleotides align to TRBD1. The CDR3 is 11 residues long. The ends lost 4 bases at V and 8 bases at J; junction bases unmatched: 2. Germline-derived CDR1 and CDR2 are SGHDT and YYEEEE.

The CDR3 DNA is TGTGCCAGCAGTGCCCGACAGCGGAACACTGAAGCTTTCTTT. Residues: CASSARQRNTEAFF. The chain employs TRBV27 and TRBJ1-1, with D tentatively TRBD1 (5 bases). Looked up from germline, CDR1 is MNHEY and CDR2 is SMNVEV (reference sequence). The germline V and J ends were trimmed by 5 bases and 1 base, with 11 bases remaining between them. The CDR3 totals 14 residues.

The sample holds one count of this clone. The chain employs TRBV18 and TRBJ1-2; maybe TRBD1 (5 bases). The length of the CDR3 is 15 residues. Trimming left V 6 bases short and J 3 bases short, with 17 bases between. Per the germline V gene, CDR1 is KGHSH and CDR2 is LQKENI. CDR3 in DNA: TGTGCCAGCTCTCTCGACGAGGGGAGGGACTATGGCTACACCTTC. It codes for CASSLDEGRDYGYTF.

This clone was seen just once. The chain links TRBV5-6 to TRBJ1-1; the match to TRBD1 covers 8 bases. Germline V gene lookup returns CDR1 SGHDT and CDR2 YYEEEE. The CDR3 has 15 amino acids. Trimming cost V 4 bases and J 3 bases; bases outside gene matches: 8. CDR3 amino acids: CASSPRQGKHTEAFF. CDR3 coding DNA: TGTGCCAGCAGCCCGAGACAGGGGAAGCACACTGAAGCTTTCTTT. Complete variable domain (other parts from reference TRBV5-6 and TRBJ1-1): DAGVTQSPTHLIKTRGQQVTLRCSPKSGHDTVSWYQQALGQGPQFIFQYYEEEERQRGNFPDRFSGHQFPNYSSELNVNALLLGDSALYLCASSPRQGKHTEAFFGQGTRLTVV.

This clone was seen just once. The chain is built from TRBV7-8 and TRBJ2-2; the D gene is possibly TRBD2 (6 bases). Germline V gene data show CDR1 as SGHVS and CDR2 as FQNEAQ. Trimming pared 1 base from V and 6 bases from J, leaving 15 bases between. This CDR3 region has 16 residues. CDR3 nucleotide sequence: TGTGCCAGCAGCTTAGAAAGGCCCGGGGGACCCGGGGAGCTGTTTTTT. This translates into CASSLERPGGPGELFF.

The chain employs TRBV7-3 and TRBJ2-1, with unresolved D. In germline, CDR1 is SGHTA, CDR2 FQGTGA. This CDR3 spans 15 amino acids. V lost 3 bases and J 6 bases, leaving 15 bases between the germline ends. The CDR3 DNA reads TGTGCCAGCAGCTTTCTACCGGGTTCGGGCAATGAGCAGTTCTTC. Encoded protein: CASSFLPGSGNEQFF.

The gene calls are TRBV18 and TRBJ2-7; possibly TRBD2 for D (6 bases). Trimming took 4 bases from V and 0 from J, leaving 10 bases between them. This CDR3 region has 14 residues. Germline V gene data show CDR1 as KGHSH and CDR2 as LQKENI. The CDR3 DNA sequence: TGTGCCAGCTCACGGGCGGGGTCCTCCTACGAGCAGTACTTC. Its translation is CASSRAGSSYEQYF.

The genes are TRBV7-2 and TRBJ2-2; TRBD1 agrees at 10 bases. Per germline, CDR1 SGHTA and CDR2 FQGNSA. Unmatched junction bases numbered 12, after V lost 5 bases and J lost 6 bases. The CDR3 runs 17 residues. This CDR3 is CASSEAILTGGPGELFF. The CDR3, as DNA: TGTGCCAGCAGCGAAGCTATACTGACAGGGGGCCCCGGGGAGCTGTTTTTT.

The gene calls are TRBV9 and TRBJ1-3, with 8 positions matching TRBD1. The CDR3 totals 14 residues. Per germline, CDR1 SGDLS and CDR2 YYNGEE. Unmatched junction bases numbered 1, after V lost 3 bases and J lost 2 bases. This CDR3 is CASSEQGAGNTIYF. CDR3 bases: TGTGCCAGCAGCGAACAGGGGGCTGGAAACACCATATATTTT.

Worth noting for this clone: As the CDR3 is not closed by the conserved phenylalanine or tryptophan, this likely results from a read error. The J gene is TRBJ1-2, the V gene TRBV20-1, with D maybe TRBD1 (5 bases). Trimming took 5 bases from V and 5 from J, leaving 9 bases between them. This CDR3 has 11 amino acids. Germline CDR1 and CDR2: DFQATT and SNEGSKA (reference sequence). The DNA for the CDR3 is TGCAGTGCTGTGGGGCAATATGGCTACACCCTC. Its translation is CSAVGQYGYTL.

The rearrangement uses TRBV7-3 and TRBJ2-5, with D possibly being TRBD1 (6 bases). The V end was cut by 5 bases, the J end by 1 base, with 14 bases between. CDR3 size: 15 residues. CDR1 is SGHTA and CDR2 is FQGTGA in the germline V gene. CDR3 DNA: TGTGCCAGCAGCAGGACCGGGACATCCCAAGAGACCCAGTACTTC. This encodes CASSRTGTSQETQYF.

This clone was recorded once. The CDR3: CASSLYMAGGPETQYF. Here the CDR3 DNA reads TGTGCCAGCAGCTTATATATGGCGGGGGGGCCGGAGACCCAGTACTTC. V usage is TRBV7-2 and J usage is TRBJ2-5; 9 bases agree with TRBD2. Germline values: CDR1 SGHTA, CDR2 FQGNSA. This CDR3 has 16 residues. Trimming at V came to 2 bases and at J to 5 bases, leaving 9 bases not matched to a gene.

This clone was detected only once. The V call is TRBV7-8, the J call TRBJ1-2; 9 positions match TRBD1. The CDR3 has 15 residues. The trim removed 2 bases at V and 0 bases at J, leaving 1 base unmatched. Looked up from germline, CDR1 is SGHVS and CDR2 is FQNEAQ. The CDR3 bases are TGTGCCAGCAGCTTAAGGACAGGGGCTAACTATGGCTACACCTTC. Translation gives CASSLRTGANYGYTF.

The rearrangement joins TRBV19 to TRBJ1-2; TRBD1 is a possible D gene (5 bases). There are 15 residues in the CDR3. Germline CDR1 and CDR2: LNHDA and SQIVND (reference sequence). The germline V and J ends were trimmed by 3 bases and 6 bases, with 17 bases remaining between them. Here the CDR3 reads CASSMTGRAAHGYTF. DNA for the CDR3: TGTGCCAGTAGTATGACGGGCAGGGCGGCTCATGGCTACACCTTC.

Of note for this clone: Other DNA sequences in the same sample also yield this CDR3. The chain is built from TRBV6-5 and TRBJ1-5; no firm D call. Trimming took off 6 bases at V and 0 bases at J, with 6 bases between the two ends. The CDR3 totals 13 residues. CDR1 is MNHEY and CDR2 is SVGAGI in the germline V gene. The DNA of the CDR3 is TGTGCCAGCAGAGAGAATAGCAATCAGCCCCAGCATTTT. Its translation is CASRENSNQPQHF.

V gene TRBV18 combines with J gene TRBJ1-1; 8 nucleotides match TRBD1. This CDR3 is built from 16 residues. Trimming at V came to 3 bases and at J to 0 bases, leaving 6 bases not matched to a gene. CDR1 and CDR2 (germline): KGHSH, LQKENI. This CDR3 is CASSPRGLGVNTEAFF. The CDR3, as DNA: TGTGCCAGCTCACCCAGGGGGCTGGGAGTGAACACTGAAGCTTTCTTT.